This T cell receptor beta chain was sequenced in a study of CDR3 diversity in severe acne. Germline V gene lookup returns CDR1 SGDLS and CDR2 YYNGEE. Trimming cost V 3 bases and J 0 bases, with 9 bases left between them. The CDR3 is 15 amino acids. MiXCR, run by TCRdb on the PCR reads, gives a single entry per CDR3 protein. The table has about 85,000 distinct CDR3 sequences, around half seen once. This receptor was identified in a male donor in good health, serving as a control. J is TRBJ2-2 and V is TRBV9; D not certain. Sequenced material: blood. CDR3: CASSGLQANTGELFF. The CDR3 DNA is TGTGCCAGCAGCGGTCTTCAGGCGAACACCGGGGAGCTGTTTTTT. Full variable domain (rest looked up from reference TRBV9 and TRBJ2-2): DSGVTQTPKHLITATGQRVTLRCSPRSGDLSVYWYQQSLDQGLQFLIQYYNGEERAKGNILERFSAQQFPDLHSELNLSSLELGDSALYFCASSGLQANTGELFFGEGSRLTVL.